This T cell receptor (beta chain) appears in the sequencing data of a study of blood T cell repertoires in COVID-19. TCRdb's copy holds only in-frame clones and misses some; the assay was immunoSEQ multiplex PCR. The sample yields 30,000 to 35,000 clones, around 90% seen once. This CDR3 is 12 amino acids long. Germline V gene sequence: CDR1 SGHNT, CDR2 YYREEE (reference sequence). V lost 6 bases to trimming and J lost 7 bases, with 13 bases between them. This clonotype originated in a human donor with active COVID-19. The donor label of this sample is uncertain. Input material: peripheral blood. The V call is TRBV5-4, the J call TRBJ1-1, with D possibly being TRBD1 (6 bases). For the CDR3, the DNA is TGTGCCAGCAACAAGGGGGAATATGAAGCTTTCTTT. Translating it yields CASNKGEYEAFF.